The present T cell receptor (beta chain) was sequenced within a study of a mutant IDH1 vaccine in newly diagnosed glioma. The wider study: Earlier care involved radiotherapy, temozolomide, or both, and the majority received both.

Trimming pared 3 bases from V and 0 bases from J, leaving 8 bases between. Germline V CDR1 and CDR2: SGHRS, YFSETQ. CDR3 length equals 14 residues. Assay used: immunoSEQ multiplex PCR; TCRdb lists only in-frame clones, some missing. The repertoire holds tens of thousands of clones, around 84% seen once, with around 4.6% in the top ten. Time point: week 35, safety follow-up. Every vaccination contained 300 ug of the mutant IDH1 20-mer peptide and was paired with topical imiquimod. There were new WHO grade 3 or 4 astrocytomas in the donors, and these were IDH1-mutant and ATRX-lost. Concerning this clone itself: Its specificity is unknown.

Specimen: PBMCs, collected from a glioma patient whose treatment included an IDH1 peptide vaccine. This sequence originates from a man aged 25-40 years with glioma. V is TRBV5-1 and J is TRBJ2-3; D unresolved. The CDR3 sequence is CASSYDPSTDTQYF. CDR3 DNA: TGCGCCAGCAGCTACGACCCTAGCACAGATACGCAGTATTTT.